This entry concerns a single TCR beta chain. The target antigen is unknown. These data originate in a study of cytomegalovirus exposure and HLA in healthy donors. Study findings and constraints: There were several of the most significant clusters that appeared linked to common viral pathogens in a later analysis.

There are 16 residues in the CDR3. The V segment lost 3 bases and the J segment 3 bases; nucleotides outside the gene matches: 5. CDR1 and CDR2 from the germline V gene are MGHRA and YSYEKL. The PCR used 60 Vbeta and 13 Jbeta primers. Some clones are missing from TCRdb's copy, which holds only in-frame ones; the method was immunoSEQ multiplex PCR. This sample's table has more than 130,000 clones. The origin of this receptor is a man between 40 and 49 years old in good health and CMV-seronegative. The chain has TRBV4-1 and TRBJ1-5; 10 bases map to TRBD1. Sample: PBMCs. This chain's CDR3 is CASSQLGTGDNQPQHF. Here the CDR3 DNA reads TGCGCCAGCAGCCAGCTCGGGACAGGGGACAATCAGCCCCAGCATTTT.